This TCR beta chain stems from a study of TIL therapy for anti-PD-1-resistant metastatic lung cancer. Study-wide context: Patients had a median age of about 50 years (range 38-75). Tumors carried a median about 1.5 non-synonymous mutations per megabase. Broader study findings: Many TIL product clones were absent from baseline tumor, suggesting clonal contraction.

Time point of the sample: pre-treatment sample, taken before nivolumab and TIL therapy. Tumor tissue came from excised metastases, mostly pleural nodules or supraclavicular lymph nodes. Stage 4 NSCLC adults joined between 2017 and January 2020. This CDR3 is 16 amino acids long. CDR1 KGHSH and CDR2 LQKENI come from the germline V gene. After removal of 6 bases from V and 6 bases from J, the junction contained 9 bases not matched to a gene. The immunoSEQ assay was v3. Clones were read by immunoSEQ multiplex PCR, and TCRdb kept only the in-frame ones, dropping some. In the table there are approximately 92,000 clones, about two thirds of which are singletons. Turning to this clone: Its antigen is not known.

The chain links TRBV18 to TRBJ1-5; 12 bases are shared with TRBD1. Specimen: tumor tissue, collected at baseline. This receptor was identified in a person aged 30 to 80 with non-small cell lung cancer. The chain's CDR3 is CASSQGGTGGVQPQHF. The DNA of the CDR3 is TGTGCCAGCTCTCAGGGAGGGACAGGGGGCGTTCAGCCCCAGCATTTT.